The clone carrying this T cell receptor beta chain was recorded a few times. These data are taken from a study of T cells after yellow fever vaccination. TCRdb itself ran the 5' RACE reads through MiXCR, one entry per CDR3 protein. Found here are approximately 93,000 distinct CDR3 sequences, around 5.5% of them singletons; the top ten hold under 50%. The source was CD8+ T cells sorted from PBMCs, collected 10 days after the yellow fever booster vaccination. This TCR was sampled from a man between 18 and 29 years old who received the YFV17D yellow fever vaccine.

The CDR3 region is CASSYSFGAYNSPLHF. As DNA, the CDR3 is TGTGCCAGCAGTTACTCGTTTGGGGCGTATAATTCACCCCTCCACTTT. The rearrangement joins TRBV6-5 to TRBJ1-6; tentatively, D is TRBD1 (5 bases). The V end was cut by 0 bases, the J end by 4 bases, with 10 bases between. The CDR3 covers 16 residues. Germline assignment: CDR1 MNHEY and CDR2 SVGAGI.